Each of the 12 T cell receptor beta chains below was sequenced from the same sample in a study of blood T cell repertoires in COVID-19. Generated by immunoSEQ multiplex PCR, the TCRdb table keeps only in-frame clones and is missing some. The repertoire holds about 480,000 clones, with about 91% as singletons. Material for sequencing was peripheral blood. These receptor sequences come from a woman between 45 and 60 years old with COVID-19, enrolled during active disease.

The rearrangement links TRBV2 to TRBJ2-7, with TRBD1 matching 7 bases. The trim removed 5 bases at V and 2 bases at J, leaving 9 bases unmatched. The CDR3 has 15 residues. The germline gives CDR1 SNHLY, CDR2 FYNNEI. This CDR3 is CASSKGSGGPYEQYF. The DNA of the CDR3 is TGTGCCAGCAGTAAGGGGTCAGGGGGACCCTACGAGCAGTACTTC.

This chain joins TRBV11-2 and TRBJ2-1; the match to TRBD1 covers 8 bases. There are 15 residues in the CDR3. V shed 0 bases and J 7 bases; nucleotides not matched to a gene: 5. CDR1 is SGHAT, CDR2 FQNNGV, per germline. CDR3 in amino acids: CASSLDGQGWNEQFF. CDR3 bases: TGTGCCAGCAGCTTAGATGGACAGGGTTGGAATGAGCAGTTCTTC.

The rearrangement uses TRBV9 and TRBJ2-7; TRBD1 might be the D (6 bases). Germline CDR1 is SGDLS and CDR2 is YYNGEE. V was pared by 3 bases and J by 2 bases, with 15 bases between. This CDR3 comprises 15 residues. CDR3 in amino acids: CASSALGDTAYEQYF. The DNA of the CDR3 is TGTGCCAGCAGCGCCTTAGGGGACACAGCCTACGAGCAGTACTTC.

CDR3 sequence (DNA): TGTCCGGACAGCCCCTCTGGAAACACCATATATTTT. Protein: CPDSPSGNTIYF. The genes are TRBV24-1 and TRBJ1-3, with D perhaps TRBD1 (6 bases). Germline V CDR1 and CDR2: KGHDR, SFDVKD. The CDR3 sequence is 12 residues long.

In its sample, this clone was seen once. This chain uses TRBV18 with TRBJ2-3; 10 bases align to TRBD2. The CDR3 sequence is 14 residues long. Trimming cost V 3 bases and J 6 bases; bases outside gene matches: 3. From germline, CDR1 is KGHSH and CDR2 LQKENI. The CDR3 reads CASSPSGGDDTQYF. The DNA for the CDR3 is TGTGCCAGCTCACCGAGCGGGGGGGACGATACGCAGTATTTT. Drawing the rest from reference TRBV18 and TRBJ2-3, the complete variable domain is NAGVMQNPRHLVRRRGQEARLRCSPMKGHSHVYWYRQLPEEGLKFMVYLQKENIIDESGMPKERFSAEFPKEGPSILRIQQVVRGDSAAYFCASSPSGGDDTQYFGPGTRLTVL.

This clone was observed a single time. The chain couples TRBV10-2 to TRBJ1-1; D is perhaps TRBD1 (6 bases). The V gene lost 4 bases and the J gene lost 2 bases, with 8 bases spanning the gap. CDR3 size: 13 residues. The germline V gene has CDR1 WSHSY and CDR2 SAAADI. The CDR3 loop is CASSGQANTEAFF. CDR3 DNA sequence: TGCGCCAGCAGTGGACAGGCAAACACTGAAGCTTTCTTT.

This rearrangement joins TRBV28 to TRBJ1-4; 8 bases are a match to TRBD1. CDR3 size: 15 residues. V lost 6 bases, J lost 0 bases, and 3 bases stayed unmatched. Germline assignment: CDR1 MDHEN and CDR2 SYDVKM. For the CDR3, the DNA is TGTGCCAGCAGGGGGACAGGAGCAACTAATGAAAAACTGTTTTTT. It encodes CASRGTGATNEKLFF.

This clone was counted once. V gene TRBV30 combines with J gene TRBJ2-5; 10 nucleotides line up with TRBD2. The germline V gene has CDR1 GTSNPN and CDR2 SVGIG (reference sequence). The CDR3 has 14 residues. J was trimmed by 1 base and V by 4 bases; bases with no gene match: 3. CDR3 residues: CAWNRLAGQETQYF. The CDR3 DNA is TGTGCCTGGAATAGACTAGCGGGCCAAGAGACCCAGTACTTC.

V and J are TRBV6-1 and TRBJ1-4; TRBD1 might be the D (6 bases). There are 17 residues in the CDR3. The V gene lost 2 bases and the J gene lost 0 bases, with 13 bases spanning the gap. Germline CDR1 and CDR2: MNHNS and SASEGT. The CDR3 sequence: CASSEQDSRATNEKLFF. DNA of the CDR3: TGTGCCAGCAGTGAACAGGACAGCCGTGCAACTAATGAAAAACTGTTTTTT.

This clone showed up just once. CDR3 nucleotides: TGTGCCAGCAGCCCAATCGGGGGGAACACTGAAGCTTTCTTT. It specifies CASSPIGGNTEAFF. The chain joins TRBV7-9 to TRBJ1-1; possible D gene TRBD1, 5 bases. Germline CDR1 SEHNR, CDR2 FQNEAQ (reference sequence). V lost 5 bases and J 1 base, leaving 11 bases between the germline ends. The CDR3 runs to 14 residues.

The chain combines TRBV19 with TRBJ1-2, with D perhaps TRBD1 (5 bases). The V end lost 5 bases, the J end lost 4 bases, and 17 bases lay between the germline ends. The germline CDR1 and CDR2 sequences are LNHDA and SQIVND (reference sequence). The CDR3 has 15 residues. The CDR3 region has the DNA TGTGCCAGTAGTCCTAAGGGGCGGGGAATCTATGGCTACACCTTC. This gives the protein CASSPKGRGIYGYTF.

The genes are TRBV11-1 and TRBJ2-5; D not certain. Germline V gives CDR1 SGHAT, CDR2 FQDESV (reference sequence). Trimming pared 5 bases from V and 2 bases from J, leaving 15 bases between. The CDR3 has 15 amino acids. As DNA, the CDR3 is TGTGCCAGCAGCACAAGAGGAAAGTCACAAGAGACCCAGTACTTC. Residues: CASSTRGKSQETQYF. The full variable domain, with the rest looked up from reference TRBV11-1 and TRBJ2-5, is EAEVAQSPRYKITEKSQAVAFWCDPISGHATLYWYRQILGQGPELLVQFQDESVVDDSQLPKDRFSAERLKGVDSTLKIQPAELGDSAMYLCASSTRGKSQETQYFGPGTRLLVL.